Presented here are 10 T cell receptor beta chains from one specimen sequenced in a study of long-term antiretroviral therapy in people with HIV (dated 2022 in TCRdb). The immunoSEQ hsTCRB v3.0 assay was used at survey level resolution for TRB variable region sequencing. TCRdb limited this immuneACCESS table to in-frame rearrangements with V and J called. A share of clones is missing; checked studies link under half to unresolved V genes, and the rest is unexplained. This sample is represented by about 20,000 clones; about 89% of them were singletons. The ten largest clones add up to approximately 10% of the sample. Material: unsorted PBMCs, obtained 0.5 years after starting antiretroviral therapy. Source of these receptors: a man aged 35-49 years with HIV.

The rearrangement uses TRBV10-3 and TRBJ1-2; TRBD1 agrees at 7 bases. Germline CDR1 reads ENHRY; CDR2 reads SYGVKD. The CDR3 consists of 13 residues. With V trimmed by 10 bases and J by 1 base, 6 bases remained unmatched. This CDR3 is CATGTESNYGYTF. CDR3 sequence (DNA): TGTGCCACCGGGACAGAGAGTAACTATGGCTACACCTTC.

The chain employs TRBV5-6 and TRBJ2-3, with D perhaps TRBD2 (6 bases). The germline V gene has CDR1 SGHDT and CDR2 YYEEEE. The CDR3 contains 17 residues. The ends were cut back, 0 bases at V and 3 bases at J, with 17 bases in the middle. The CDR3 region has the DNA TGTGCCAGCAGCTTGGTTTCGGGGGACTTAAGTACAGATACGCAGTATTTT. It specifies CASSLVSGDLSTDTQYF.

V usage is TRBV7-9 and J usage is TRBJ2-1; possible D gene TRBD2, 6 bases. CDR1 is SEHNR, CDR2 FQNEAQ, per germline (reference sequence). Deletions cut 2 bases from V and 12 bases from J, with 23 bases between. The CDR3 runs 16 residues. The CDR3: CASSLSTGLGERGQFF. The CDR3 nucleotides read TGTGCCAGCAGCTTATCAACGGGACTGGGGGAGAGGGGGCAGTTCTTC.

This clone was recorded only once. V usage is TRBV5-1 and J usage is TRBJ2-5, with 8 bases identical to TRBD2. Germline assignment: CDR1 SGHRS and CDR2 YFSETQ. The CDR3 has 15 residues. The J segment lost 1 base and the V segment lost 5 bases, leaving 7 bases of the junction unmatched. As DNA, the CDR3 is TGCGCCAGCAGGCCAACTAGCGGTATCCAAGAGACCCAGTACTTC. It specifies CASRPTSGIQETQYF.

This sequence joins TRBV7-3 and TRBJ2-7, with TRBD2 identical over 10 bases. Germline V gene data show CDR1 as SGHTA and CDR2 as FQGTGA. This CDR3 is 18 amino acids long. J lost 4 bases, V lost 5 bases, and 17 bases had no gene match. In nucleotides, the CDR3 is TGTGCCAGCAGCCCGCTCGTTCGGGTAGCGGGAGGTAATTACGAGCAGTACTTC. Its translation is CASSPLVRVAGGNYEQYF.

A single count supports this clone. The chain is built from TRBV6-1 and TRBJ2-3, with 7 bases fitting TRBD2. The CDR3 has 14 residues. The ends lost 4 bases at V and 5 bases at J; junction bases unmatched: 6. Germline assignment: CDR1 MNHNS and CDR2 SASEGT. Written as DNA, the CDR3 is TGTGCCAGCAGTGCCCGGGGGGAGGAAGATACGCAGTATTTT. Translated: CASSARGEEDTQYF.

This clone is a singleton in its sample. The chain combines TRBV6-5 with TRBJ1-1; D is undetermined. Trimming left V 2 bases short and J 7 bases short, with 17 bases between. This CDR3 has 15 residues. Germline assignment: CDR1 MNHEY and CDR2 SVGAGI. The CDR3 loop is CASSYERSGAYEAFF. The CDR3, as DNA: TGTGCCAGCAGTTACGAACGATCAGGAGCCTATGAAGCTTTCTTT.

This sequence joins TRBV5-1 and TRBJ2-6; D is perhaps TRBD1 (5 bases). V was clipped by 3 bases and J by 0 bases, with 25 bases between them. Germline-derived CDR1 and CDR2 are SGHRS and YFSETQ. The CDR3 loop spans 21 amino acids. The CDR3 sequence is CASSSDAARVLTLSGANVLTF. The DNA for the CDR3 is TGCGCCAGCAGCTCAGACGCGGCCAGGGTCCTCACCCTCTCTGGGGCCAACGTCCTGACTTTC. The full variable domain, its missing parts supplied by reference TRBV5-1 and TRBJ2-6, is KAGVTQTPRYLIKTRGQQVTLSCSPISGHRSVSWYQQTPGQGLQFLFEYFSETQRNKGNFPGRFSGRQFSNSRSEMNVSTLELGDSALYLCASSSDAARVLTLSGANVLTFGAGSRLTVL.

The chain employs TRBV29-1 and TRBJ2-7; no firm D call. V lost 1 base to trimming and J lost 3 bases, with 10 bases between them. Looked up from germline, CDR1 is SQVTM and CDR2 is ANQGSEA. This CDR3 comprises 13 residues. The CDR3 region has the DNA TGCAGCGTTGAAGCTGGGGATGTCTACGAGCAGTACTTC. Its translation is CSVEAGDVYEQYF.

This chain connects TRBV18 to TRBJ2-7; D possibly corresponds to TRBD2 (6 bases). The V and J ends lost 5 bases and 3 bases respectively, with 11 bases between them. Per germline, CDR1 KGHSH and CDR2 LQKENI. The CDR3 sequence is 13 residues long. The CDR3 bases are TGTGCCAGCTCATCCGCGGGGAGCTACGAGCAGTACTTC. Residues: CASSSAGSYEQYF.